The clone carrying this T cell receptor beta chain was detected once. The antigen remains unidentified. Germline V gene data show CDR1 as SGHDT and CDR2 as YYEEEE. V was pared by 0 bases and J by 8 bases, with 8 bases between. The CDR3 is 13 amino acids. This specimen comes from a study of cytomegalovirus exposure and HLA in healthy donors. Study results and limitations: The study recorded around 160 TCR beta chains that were cytomegalovirus-associated.

A multiplex PCR was run with 60 Vbeta primers and 13 Jbeta primers. The method was immunoSEQ multiplex PCR; TCRdb's version includes in-frame clones alone and lacks a portion of them. Here the sample spans some 170,000 clones, just over 70% being singletons. The chain joins TRBV5-6 to TRBJ1-4; D uncertain. This clonotype was obtained from a man between 18 and 35 years old in good health and CMV-seropositive. Sequenced: PBMCs. The CDR3 bases are TGTGCCAGCAGCTTGGGGACGGGGGAAAAACTGTTTTTT. This gives the protein CASSLGTGEKLFF.